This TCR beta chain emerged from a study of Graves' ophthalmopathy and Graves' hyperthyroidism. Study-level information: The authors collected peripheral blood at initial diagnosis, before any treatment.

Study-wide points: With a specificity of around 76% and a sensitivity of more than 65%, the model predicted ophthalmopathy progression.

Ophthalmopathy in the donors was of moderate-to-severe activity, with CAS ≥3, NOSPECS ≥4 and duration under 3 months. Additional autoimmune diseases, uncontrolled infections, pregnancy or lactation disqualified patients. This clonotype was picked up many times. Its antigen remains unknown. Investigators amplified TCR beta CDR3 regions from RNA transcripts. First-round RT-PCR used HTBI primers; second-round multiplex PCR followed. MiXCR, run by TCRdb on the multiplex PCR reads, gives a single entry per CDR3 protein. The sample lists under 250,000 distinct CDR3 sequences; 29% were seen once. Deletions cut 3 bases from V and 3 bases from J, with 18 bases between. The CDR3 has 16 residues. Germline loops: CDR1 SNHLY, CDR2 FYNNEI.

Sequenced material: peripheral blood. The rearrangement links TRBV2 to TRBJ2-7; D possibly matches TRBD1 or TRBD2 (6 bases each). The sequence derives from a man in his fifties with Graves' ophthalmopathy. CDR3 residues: CASSDGARGVIYEQYF. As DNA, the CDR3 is TGTGCCAGCAGTGATGGGGCAAGGGGGGTCATCTACGAGCAGTACTTC.